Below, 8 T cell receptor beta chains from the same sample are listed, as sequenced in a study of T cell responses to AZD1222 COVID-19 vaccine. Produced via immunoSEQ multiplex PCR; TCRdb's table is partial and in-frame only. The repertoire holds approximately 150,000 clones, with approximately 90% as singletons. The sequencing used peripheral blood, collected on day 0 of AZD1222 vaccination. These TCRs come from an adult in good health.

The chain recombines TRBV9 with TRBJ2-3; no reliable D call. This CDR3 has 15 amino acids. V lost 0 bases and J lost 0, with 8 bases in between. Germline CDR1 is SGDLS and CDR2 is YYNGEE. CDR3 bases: TGTGCCAGCAGCGTAGGCGTCACTAGCACAGATACGCAGTATTTT. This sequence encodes CASSVGVTSTDTQYF.

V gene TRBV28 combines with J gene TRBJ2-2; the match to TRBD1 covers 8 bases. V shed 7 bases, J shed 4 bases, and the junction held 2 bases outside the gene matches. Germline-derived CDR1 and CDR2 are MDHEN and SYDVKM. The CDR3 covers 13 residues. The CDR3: CASKGQATGELFF. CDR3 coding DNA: TGTGCCAGCAAGGGACAGGCCACCGGGGAGCTGTTTTTT.

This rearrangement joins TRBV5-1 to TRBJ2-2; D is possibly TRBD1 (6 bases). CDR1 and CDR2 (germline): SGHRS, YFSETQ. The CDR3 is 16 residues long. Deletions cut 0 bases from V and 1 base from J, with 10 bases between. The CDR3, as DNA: TGCGCCAGCAGCTTGGCCGAACAGGGGAACACCGGGGAGCTGTTTTTT. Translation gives CASSLAEQGNTGELFF.

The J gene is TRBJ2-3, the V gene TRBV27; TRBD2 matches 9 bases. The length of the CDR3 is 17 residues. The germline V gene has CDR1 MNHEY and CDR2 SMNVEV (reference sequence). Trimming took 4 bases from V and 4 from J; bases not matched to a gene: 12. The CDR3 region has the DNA TGTGCCAGCAGTTCCCTTAGCGGGAGCCGGAAGTCAGATACGCAGTATTTT. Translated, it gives CASSSLSGSRKSDTQYF.

The CDR3 spells CASSSVFGGSYEQYF. The DNA of the CDR3 is TGTGCCAGCAGTTCCGTGTTTGGGGGAAGCTACGAGCAGTACTTC. The J gene is TRBJ2-7, the V gene TRBV28; D may be TRBD1 or TRBD2 (5 bases each). V was pared by 4 bases and J by 3 bases, with 16 bases between. The length of the CDR3 is 15 residues. Germline assignment: CDR1 MDHEN and CDR2 SYDVKM.

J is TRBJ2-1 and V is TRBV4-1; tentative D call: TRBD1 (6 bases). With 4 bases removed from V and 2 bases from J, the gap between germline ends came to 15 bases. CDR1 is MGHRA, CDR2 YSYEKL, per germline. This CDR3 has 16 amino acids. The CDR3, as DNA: TGCGCCAGCAGCCCAGTTCAGGGGAAGGCCTACAATGAGCAGTTCTTC. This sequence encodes CASSPVQGKAYNEQFF.

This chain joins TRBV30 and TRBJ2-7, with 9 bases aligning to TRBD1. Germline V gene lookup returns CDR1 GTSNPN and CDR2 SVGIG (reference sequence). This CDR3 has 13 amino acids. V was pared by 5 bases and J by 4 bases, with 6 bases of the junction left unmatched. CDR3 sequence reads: CAWGGTGSYEQYF. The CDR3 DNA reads TGTGCCTGGGGCGGGACAGGGAGTTACGAGCAGTACTTC.

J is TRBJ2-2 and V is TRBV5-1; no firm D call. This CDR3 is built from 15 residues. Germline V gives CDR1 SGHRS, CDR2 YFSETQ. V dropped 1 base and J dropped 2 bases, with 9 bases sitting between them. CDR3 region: CASSLPVINTGELFF. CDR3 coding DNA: TGCGCCAGCAGCTTGCCGGTGATTAACACCGGGGAGCTGTTTTTT.